The 10 T cell receptor beta chains listed next were all sequenced from one sample in a study of identical twins. A single record per CDR3 protein comes from TCRdb applying MiXCR to the 5' RACE reads. Of 700,000 or so distinct CDR3 sequences listed, over 8.5% were seen once; the top ten hold 0.75% to 1%. These data also featured in a second study, about yellow fever vaccine responses in identical twins.

Sequencing was performed on PBMCs. The receptors here all came from a woman aged 18-30 years in good health.

The chain is built from TRBV5-5 and TRBJ1-2, with D possibly matching TRBD1 (5 bases). This CDR3 contains 15 residues. Trimming took 0 bases from V and 2 from J, leaving 11 bases between them. The germline gives CDR1 SGHKS, CDR2 YYEKEE (reference sequence). The chain's CDR3 is CASSLAGRENYGYTF. As DNA, the CDR3 is TGTGCCAGCAGCTTGGCTGGCAGGGAAAACTATGGCTACACCTTC.

There are many counts of this clonotype. The genes are TRBV7-9 and TRBJ1-1; TRBD1 agrees at 7 bases. This CDR3 region has 14 residues. The trim removed 5 bases at V and 5 bases at J, leaving 8 bases unmatched. The germline gives CDR1 SEHNR, CDR2 FQNEAQ (reference sequence). The DNA of the CDR3 is TGTGCCAGCAGCACCCGACAGGGTGGAACTGAAGCTTTCTTT. Protein product: CASSTRQGGTEAFF.

This clonotype was seen repeatedly, ten times or more. CDR3: CASSWGRIEQYF. CDR3 DNA: TGTGCCAGCAGTTGGGGACGGATCGAGCAGTACTTC. The chain carries TRBV12-3 or TRBV12-4 and TRBJ2-7; the D call may be TRBD1 or TRBD2 (5 bases each). V was clipped by 4 bases and J by 6 bases, with 10 bases between them. This CDR3 spans 12 amino acids.

This clonotype was seen repeatedly, ten times or more. The V gene is TRBV29-1, the J gene TRBJ1-2; perhaps TRBD1 as D (6 bases). The length of the CDR3 is 13 residues. Germline V CDR1 and CDR2: SQVTM, ANQGSEA. The germline V and J ends were trimmed by 4 bases and 8 bases, with 17 bases remaining between them. CDR3 DNA: TGCAGCGTTGGCAACATGGACAGTATGGGCTACACCTTC. Encoded protein: CSVGNMDSMGYTF.

This clonotype showed up many times. J is TRBJ2-3 and V is TRBV20-1; D is uncertain. Germline values: CDR1 DFQATT, CDR2 SNEGSKA (reference sequence). The CDR3 runs to 13 residues. V gave up 4 bases and J gave up 3 bases, with 11 bases separating them. The CDR3: CSAKGGWTDTQYF. As DNA, the CDR3 is TGCAGTGCTAAGGGTGGATGGACAGATACGCAGTATTTT.

The DNA of the CDR3 is TGCGCCAGCAGTGAGGTCGGGGGAGGGCCTTCGGACTACGAGCAGTACTTC. The encoded protein is CASSEVGGGPSDYEQYF. This chain uses TRBV10-2 with TRBJ2-7, with 7 bases matching TRBD2. The J segment lost 3 bases and the V segment lost 2 bases, leaving 13 bases of the junction unmatched. The CDR3 runs to 17 residues. Germline V lookup: CDR1 WSHSY, CDR2 SAAADI.

This clonotype was detected ten times or more. The rearrangement joins TRBV10-3 to TRBJ2-3; 7 bases map to TRBD1. Germline loops: CDR1 ENHRY, CDR2 SYGVKD. V lost 8 bases, J lost 6 bases, and 8 bases stayed unmatched. CDR3 length: 13 residues. The CDR3: CAIATGPGDTQYF. The CDR3 DNA reads TGTGCCATCGCGACAGGGCCCGGGGATACGCAGTATTTT.

This clonotype was observed at least ten times. The chain joins TRBV4-1 to TRBJ1-1, with D perhaps matching TRBD1 (5 bases). Between the trimmed V and J ends, which lost 1 base and 4 bases, there was a span of 16 bases. The CDR3 runs 16 residues. Germline loops: CDR1 MGHRA, CDR2 YSYEKL. The CDR3 here is CASSQVDGGEGTEAFF. The CDR3 DNA follows: TGCGCCAGCAGCCAAGTTGATGGGGGTGAGGGCACTGAAGCTTTCTTT.

This clonotype was recorded many times. The chain carries TRBV6-2 or TRBV6-3 and TRBJ2-3; D gene uncertain. The CDR3 consists of 12 residues. In germline, CDR1 is MNHEY, CDR2 SVGEGT. Between the trimmed V and J ends, which lost 5 bases and 6 bases, there was a span of 9 bases. The CDR3 sequence is CASSDPSDTQYF. In DNA form, the CDR3 reads TGTGCCAGCAGTGACCCGTCGGATACGCAGTATTTT.

This clonotype was detected a few times. This chain connects TRBV28 to TRBJ2-3; 14 nucleotides line up with TRBD2. The ends lost 3 bases at V and 13 bases at J; junction bases unmatched: 9. This CDR3 spans 15 amino acids. CDR1 and CDR2 from the germline V gene are MDHEN and SYDVKM. The CDR3 nucleotides read TGTGCCAGCAGTTTCGGTGGGACTAGCGGGGGCCCGGAGTATTTT. Protein product: CASSFGGTSGGPEYF.